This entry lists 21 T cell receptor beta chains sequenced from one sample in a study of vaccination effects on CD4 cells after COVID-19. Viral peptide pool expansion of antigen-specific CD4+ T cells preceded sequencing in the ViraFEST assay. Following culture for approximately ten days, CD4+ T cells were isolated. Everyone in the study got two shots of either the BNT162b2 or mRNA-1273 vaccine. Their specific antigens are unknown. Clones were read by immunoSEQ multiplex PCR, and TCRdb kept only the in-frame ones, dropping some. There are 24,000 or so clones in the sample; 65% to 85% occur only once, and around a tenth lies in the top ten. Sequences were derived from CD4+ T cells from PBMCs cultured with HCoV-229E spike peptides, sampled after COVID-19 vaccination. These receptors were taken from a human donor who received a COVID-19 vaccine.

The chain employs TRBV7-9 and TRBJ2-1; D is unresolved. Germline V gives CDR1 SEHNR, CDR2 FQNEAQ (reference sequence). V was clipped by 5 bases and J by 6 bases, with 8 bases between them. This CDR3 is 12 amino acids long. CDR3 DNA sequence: TGTGCCAGCAGCCTAGACCGCAATGAGCAGTTCTTC. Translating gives CASSLDRNEQFF.

The CDR3 nucleotides are TGTGCCAGCAGCCAAGTCGGCGGGGGAAAGACCCAGTACTTC. It yields the protein CASSQVGGGKTQYF. V gene TRBV3-1 (or the pseudogene TRBV3-2) combines with J gene TRBJ2-5; TRBD2 matches 7 bases. J gave up 6 bases and V 1 base, and 5 bases lay outside the gene matches. The CDR3 runs to 14 residues. CDR1 is LGHDT, CDR2 YNNKEL, per germline (reference sequence).

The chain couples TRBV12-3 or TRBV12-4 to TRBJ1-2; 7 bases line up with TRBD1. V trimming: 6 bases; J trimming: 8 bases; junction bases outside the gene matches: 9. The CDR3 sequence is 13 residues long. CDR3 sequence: CASSPQTGQGYTF. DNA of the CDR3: TGTGCCAGCAGCCCTCAGACAGGGCAAGGCTACACCTTC.

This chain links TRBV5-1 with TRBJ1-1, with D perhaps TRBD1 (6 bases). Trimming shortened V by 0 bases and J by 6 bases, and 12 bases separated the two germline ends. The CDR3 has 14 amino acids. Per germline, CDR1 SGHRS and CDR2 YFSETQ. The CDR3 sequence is CASSLVLGASEAFF. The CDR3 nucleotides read TGCGCCAGCAGCTTGGTGCTGGGGGCCTCTGAAGCTTTCTTT.

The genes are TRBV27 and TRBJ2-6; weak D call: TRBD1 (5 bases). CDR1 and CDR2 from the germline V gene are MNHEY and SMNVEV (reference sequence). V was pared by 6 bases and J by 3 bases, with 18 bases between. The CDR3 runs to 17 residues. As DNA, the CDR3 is TGTGCCAGCAGCCATACAAGGTGGGGCGATGGGGCCAACGTCCTGACTTTC. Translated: CASSHTRWGDGANVLTF.

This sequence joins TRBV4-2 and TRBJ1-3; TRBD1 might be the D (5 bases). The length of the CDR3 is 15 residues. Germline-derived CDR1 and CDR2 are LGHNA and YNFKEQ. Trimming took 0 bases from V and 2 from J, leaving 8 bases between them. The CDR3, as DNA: TGTGCCAGCAGCCAAGATCTGACAGCTGGAAACACCATATATTTT. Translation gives CASSQDLTAGNTIYF.

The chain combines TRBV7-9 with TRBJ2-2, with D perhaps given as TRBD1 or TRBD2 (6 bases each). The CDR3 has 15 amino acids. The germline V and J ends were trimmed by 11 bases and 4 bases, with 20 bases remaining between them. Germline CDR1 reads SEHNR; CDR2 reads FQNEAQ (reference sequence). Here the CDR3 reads CAGGDTGASTGELFF. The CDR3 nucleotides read TGTGCCGGTGGGGACACGGGGGCGAGCACCGGGGAGCTGTTTTTT.

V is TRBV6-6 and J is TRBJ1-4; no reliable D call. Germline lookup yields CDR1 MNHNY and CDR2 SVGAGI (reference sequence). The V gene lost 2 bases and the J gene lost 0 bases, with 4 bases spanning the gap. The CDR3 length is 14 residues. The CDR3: CASSYAATNEKLFF. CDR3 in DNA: TGTGCCAGCAGTTACGCAGCAACTAATGAAAAACTGTTTTTT.

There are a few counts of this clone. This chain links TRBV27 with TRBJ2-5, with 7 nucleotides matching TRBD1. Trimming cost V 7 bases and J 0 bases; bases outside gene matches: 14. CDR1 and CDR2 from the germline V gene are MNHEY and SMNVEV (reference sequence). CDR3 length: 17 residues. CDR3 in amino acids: CASTKTGSAQYQETQYF. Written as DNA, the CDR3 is TGTGCCAGCACAAAGACAGGGTCGGCCCAATACCAAGAGACCCAGTACTTC.

The CDR3 DNA reads TGTGCCAGCAGCTTACAAGGGGGGTGGAGCAATCAGCCCCAGCATTTT. It codes for CASSLQGGWSNQPQHF. The chain is built from TRBV7-2 and TRBJ1-5; tentative D call: TRBD1 (6 bases). V dropped 2 bases and J dropped 1 base, with 12 bases sitting between them. CDR1 is SGHTA, CDR2 FQGNSA, per germline. The length of the CDR3 is 16 residues. The whole variable domain, remainder taken from reference TRBV7-2 and TRBJ1-5, is GAGVSQSPSNKVTEKGKDVELRCDPISGHTALYWYRQSLGQGLEFLIYFQGNSAPDKSGLPSDRFSAERTGGSVSTLTIQRTQQEDSAVYLCASSLQGGWSNQPQHFGDGTRLSIL.

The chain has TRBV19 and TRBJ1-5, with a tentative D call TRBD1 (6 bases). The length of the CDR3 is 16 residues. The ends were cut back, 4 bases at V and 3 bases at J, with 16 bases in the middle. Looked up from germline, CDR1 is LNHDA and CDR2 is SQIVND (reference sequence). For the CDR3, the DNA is TGTGCCAGTAGTAGGCCCGTGACAGGAGACAATCAGCCCCAGCATTTT. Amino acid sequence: CASSRPVTGDNQPQHF.

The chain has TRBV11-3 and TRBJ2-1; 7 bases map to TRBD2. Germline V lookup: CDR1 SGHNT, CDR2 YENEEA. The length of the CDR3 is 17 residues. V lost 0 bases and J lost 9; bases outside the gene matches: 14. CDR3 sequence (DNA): TGTGCCAGCAGCTTAGATCAGGGCGGGAGCTTCCCCGGTGAGCAGTTCTTC. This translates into CASSLDQGGSFPGEQFF.

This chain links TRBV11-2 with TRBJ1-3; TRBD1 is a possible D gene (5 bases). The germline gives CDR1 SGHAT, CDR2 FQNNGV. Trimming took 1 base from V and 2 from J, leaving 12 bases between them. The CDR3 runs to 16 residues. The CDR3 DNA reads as TGTGCCAGCAGCTTAGTACGGGGACGGACTGGAAACACCATATATTTT. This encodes CASSLVRGRTGNTIYF.

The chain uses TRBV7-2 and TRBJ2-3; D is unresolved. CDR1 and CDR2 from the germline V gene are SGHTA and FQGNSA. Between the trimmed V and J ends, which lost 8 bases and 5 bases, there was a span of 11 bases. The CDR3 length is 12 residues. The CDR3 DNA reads TGTGCCAGCGGCCTCTTGAGAGATACGCAGTATTTT. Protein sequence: CASGLLRDTQYF.

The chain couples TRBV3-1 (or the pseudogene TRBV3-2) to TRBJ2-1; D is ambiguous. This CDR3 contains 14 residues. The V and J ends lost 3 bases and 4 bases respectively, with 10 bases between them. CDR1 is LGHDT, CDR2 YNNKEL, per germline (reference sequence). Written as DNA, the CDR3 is TGTGCCAGCAGCCAGCGCGACCAATACAATGAGCAGTTCTTC. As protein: CASSQRDQYNEQFF.

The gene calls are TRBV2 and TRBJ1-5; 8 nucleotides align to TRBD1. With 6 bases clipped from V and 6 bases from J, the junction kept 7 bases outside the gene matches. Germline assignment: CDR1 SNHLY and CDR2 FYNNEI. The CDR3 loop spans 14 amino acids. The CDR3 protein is CASRPGTGSQPQHF. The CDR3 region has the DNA TGTGCCAGCAGACCCGGGACAGGCTCTCAGCCCCAGCATTTT.

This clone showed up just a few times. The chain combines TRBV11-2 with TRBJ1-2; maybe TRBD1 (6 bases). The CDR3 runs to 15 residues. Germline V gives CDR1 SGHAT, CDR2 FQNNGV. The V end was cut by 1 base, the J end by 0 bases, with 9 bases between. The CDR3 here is CASSLVGTTNYGYTF. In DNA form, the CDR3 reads TGTGCCAGCAGCTTAGTGGGGACAACTAACTATGGCTACACCTTC.

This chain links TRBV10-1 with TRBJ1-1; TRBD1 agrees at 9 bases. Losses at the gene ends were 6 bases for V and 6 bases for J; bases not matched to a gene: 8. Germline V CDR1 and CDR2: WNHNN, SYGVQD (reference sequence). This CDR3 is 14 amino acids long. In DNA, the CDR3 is TGCGCCAGCAGCGAACAGGGGGCGCAATCTGAAGCTTTCTTT. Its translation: CASSEQGAQSEAFF.

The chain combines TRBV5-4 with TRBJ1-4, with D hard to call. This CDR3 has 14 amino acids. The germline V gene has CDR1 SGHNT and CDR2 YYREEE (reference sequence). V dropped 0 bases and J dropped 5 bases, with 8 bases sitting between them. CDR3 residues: CASSLAGGNEKLFF. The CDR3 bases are TGTGCCAGCAGCTTGGCCGGAGGGAATGAAAAACTGTTTTTT.

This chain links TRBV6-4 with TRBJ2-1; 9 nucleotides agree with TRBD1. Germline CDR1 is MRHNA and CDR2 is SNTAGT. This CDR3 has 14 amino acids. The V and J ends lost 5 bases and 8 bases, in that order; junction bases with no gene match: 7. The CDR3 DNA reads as TGTGCCAGCAGTCACGGACAGGGGTGGGATGAGCAGTTCTTC. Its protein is CASSHGQGWDEQFF.

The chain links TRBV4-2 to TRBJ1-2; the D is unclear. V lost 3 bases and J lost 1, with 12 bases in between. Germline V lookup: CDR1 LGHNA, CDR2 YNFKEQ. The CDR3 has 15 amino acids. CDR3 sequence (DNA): TGTGCCAGCAGCCAGGTAGTCGACATTAACTATGGCTACACCTTC. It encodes CASSQVVDINYGYTF.